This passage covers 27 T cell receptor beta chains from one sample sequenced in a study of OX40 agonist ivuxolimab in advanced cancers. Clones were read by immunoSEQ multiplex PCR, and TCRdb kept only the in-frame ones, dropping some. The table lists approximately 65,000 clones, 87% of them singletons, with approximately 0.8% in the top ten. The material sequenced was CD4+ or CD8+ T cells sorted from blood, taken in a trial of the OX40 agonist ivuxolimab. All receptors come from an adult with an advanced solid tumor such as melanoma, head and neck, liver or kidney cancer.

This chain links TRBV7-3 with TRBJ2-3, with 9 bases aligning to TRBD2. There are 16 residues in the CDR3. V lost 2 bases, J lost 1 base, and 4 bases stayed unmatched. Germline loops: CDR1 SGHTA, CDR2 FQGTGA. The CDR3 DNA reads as TGTGCCAGCAGCTTACGGGTAGCGGGGGGCACAGATACGCAGTATTTT. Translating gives CASSLRVAGGTDTQYF.

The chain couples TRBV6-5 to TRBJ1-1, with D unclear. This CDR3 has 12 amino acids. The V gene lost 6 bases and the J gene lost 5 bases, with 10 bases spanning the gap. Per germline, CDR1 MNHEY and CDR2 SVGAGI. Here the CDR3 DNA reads TGTGCCAGCAGGGGCCTAGGAACTGAAGCTTTCTTT. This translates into CASRGLGTEAFF.

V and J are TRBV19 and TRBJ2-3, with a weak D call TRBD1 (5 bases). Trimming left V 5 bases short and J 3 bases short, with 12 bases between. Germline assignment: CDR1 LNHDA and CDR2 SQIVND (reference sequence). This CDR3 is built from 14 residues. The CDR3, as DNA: TGTGCCAGTAGTCCCCTAAAGGGGACAGATACGCAGTATTTT. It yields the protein CASSPLKGTDTQYF. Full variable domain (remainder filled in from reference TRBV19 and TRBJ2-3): DGGITQSPKYLFRKEGQNVTLSCEQNLNHDAMYWYRQDPGQGLRLIYYSQIVNDFQKGDIAEGYSVSREKKESFPLTVTSAQKNPTAFYLCASSPLKGTDTQYFGPGTRLTVL.

DNA for the CDR3: TGTGCCAGCAGCTTACTTCCGAGTACCTCTGGAAACACCATATATTTT. It specifies CASSLLPSTSGNTIYF. The V call is TRBV11-2, the J call TRBJ1-3; no clear D gene. Germline loops: CDR1 SGHAT, CDR2 FQNNGV. This CDR3 has 16 amino acids. The germline V and J ends were trimmed by 2 bases and 0 bases, with 11 bases remaining between them.

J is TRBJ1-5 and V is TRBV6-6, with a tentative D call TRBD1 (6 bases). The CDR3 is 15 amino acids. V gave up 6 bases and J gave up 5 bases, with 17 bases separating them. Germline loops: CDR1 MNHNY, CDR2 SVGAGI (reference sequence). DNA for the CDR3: TGTGCCAGCAGCCTGGACCAGGGGAAAGATCAGCCCCAGCATTTT. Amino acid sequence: CASSLDQGKDQPQHF.

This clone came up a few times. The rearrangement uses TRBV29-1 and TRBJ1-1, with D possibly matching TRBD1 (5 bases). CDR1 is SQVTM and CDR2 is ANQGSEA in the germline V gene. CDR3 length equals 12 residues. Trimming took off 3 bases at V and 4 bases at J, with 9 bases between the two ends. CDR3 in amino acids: CSVEKGTTEAFF. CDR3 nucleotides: TGCAGCGTTGAGAAAGGGACCACTGAAGCTTTCTTT.

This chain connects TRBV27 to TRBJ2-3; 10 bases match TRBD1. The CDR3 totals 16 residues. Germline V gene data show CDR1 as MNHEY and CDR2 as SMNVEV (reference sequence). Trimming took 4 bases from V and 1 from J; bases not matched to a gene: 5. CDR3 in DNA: TGTGCCAGCAGTTCCCGGGACAGGGGAGGCACAGATACGCAGTATTTT. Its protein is CASSSRDRGGTDTQYF.

The CDR3 nucleotides are TGCGCCAGCAGCAGGAACACCGGGGAGCTGTTTTTT. This encodes CASSRNTGELFF. The chain employs TRBV5-1 and TRBJ2-2; no clear D. The germline CDR1 and CDR2 sequences are SGHRS and YFSETQ. This CDR3 is built from 12 residues. V lost 4 bases and J 1 base, leaving 2 bases between the germline ends.

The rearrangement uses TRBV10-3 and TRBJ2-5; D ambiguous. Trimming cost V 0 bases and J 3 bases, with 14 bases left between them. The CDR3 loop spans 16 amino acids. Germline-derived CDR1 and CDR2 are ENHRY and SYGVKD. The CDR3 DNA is TGTGCCATCAGTGAGTCGGGTCTTGAGTCTGAAGAGACCCAGTACTTC. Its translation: CAISESGLESEETQYF.

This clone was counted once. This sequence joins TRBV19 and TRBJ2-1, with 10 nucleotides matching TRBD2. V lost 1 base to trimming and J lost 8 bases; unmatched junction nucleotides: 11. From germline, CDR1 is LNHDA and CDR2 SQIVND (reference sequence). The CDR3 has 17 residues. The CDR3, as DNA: TGTGCCAGTAGTATAGGGCCCGGGGCTAGCGGGAGCTATGAGCAGTTCTTC. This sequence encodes CASSIGPGASGSYEQFF.

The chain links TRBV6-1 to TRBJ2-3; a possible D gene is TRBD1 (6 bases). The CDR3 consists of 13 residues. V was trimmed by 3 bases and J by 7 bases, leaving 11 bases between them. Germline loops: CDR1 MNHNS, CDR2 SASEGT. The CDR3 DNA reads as TGTGCCAGCAGTGAGACAGACAGGAATACGCAGTATTTT. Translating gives CASSETDRNTQYF.

CDR3 DNA sequence: TGCGCCAGCAGCAACCGGGACAGGGGATACGAGCAGTACTTC. This sequence encodes CASSNRDRGYEQYF. V is TRBV10-2 and J is TRBJ2-7; 10 positions agree with TRBD1. Germline V gives CDR1 WSHSY, CDR2 SAAADI. The junction had 6 bases not matched to a gene; V was cut back by 6 bases and J by 4 bases. CDR3 length equals 14 residues.

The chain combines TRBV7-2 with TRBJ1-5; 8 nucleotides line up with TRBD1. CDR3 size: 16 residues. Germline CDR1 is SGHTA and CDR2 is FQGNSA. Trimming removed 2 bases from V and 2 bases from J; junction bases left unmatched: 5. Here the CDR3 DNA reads TGTGCCAGCAGCTTAACCGGGACAGGCGGCAATCAGCCCCAGCATTTT. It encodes CASSLTGTGGNQPQHF.

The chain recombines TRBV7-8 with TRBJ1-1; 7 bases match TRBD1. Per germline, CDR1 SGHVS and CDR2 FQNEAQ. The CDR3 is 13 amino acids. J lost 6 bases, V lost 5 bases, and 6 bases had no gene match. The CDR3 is CASSATGTAEAFF. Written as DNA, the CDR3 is TGTGCCAGCAGCGCGACAGGGACGGCTGAAGCTTTCTTT.

The CDR3 DNA reads as TGTGCCAGCAGCAGAACGCCGACTAACACCGGGGAGCTGTTTTTT. Translated, it gives CASSRTPTNTGELFF. The rearrangement joins TRBV5-6 to TRBJ2-2, with no clear D. Deletions cut 4 bases from V and 2 bases from J, with 12 bases between. CDR1 and CDR2 from the germline V gene are SGHDT and YYEEEE. The CDR3 runs to 15 residues.

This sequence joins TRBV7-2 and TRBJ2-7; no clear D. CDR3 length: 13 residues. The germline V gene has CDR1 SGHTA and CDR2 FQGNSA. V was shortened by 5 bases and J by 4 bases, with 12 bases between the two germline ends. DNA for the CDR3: TGTGCCAGCAGCCTCCAACTTCGATACGAGCAGTACTTC. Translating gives CASSLQLRYEQYF.

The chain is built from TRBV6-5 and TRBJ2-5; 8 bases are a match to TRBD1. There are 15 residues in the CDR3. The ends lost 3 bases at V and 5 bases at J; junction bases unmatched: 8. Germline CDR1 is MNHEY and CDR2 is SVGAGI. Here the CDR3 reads CASSYWQGAGETQYF. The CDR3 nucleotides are TGTGCCAGCAGTTATTGGCAGGGGGCGGGGGAGACCCAGTACTTC.

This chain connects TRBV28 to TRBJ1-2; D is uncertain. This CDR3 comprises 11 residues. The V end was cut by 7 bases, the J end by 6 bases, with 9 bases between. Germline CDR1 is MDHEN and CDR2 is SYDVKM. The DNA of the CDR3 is TGTGCCAGCACGCAGGCGGATGGCTACACCTTC. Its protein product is CASTQADGYTF.

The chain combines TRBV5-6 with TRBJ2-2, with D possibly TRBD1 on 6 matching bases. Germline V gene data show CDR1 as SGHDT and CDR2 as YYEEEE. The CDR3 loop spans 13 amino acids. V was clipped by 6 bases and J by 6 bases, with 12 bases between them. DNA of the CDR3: TGTGCCAGCAACTCCAGGGGATCCGGGGAGCTGTTTTTT. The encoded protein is CASNSRGSGELFF.

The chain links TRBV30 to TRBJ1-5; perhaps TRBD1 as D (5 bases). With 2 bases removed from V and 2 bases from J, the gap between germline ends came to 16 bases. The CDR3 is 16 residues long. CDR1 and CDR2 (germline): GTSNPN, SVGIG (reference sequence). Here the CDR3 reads CAWSFRDSWGNQPQHF. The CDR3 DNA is TGTGCCTGGAGTTTTAGGGACTCATGGGGCAATCAGCCCCAGCATTTT.

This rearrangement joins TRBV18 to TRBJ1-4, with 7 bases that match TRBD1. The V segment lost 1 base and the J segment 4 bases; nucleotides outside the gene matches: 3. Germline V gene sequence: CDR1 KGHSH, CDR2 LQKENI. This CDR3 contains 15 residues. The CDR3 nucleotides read TGTGCCAGCTCACCACGGGACAGCATTAATGAAAAACTGTTTTTT. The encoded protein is CASSPRDSINEKLFF.

CDR3 coding DNA: TGTGCCAGCTCCCGACTCCCTCTTAGCACAGATACGCAGTATTTT. Protein: CASSRLPLSTDTQYF. The chain combines TRBV2 with TRBJ2-3; no clear D. V was shortened by 8 bases and J by 0 bases, with 15 bases between the two germline ends. The CDR3 is 15 residues long. Germline assignment: CDR1 SNHLY and CDR2 FYNNEI.

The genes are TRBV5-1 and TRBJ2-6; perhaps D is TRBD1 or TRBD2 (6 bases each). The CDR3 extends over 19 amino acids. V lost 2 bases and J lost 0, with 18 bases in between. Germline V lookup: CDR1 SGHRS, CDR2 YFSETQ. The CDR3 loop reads CASSFSGANSFSGANVLTF. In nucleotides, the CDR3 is TGCGCCAGCAGCTTTTCGGGGGCGAACTCCTTCTCTGGGGCCAACGTCCTGACTTTC.

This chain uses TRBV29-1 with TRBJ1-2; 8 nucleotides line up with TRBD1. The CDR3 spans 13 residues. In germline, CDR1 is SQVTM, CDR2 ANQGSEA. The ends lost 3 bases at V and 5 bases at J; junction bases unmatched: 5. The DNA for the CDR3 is TGCAGCGTTGACGACAGGGGCGGATATGGCTACACCTTC. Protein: CSVDDRGGYGYTF. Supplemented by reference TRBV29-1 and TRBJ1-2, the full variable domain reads SAVISQKPSRDICQRGTSLTIQCQVDSQVTMMFWYRQQPGQSLTLIATANQGSEATYESGFVIDKFPISRPNLTFSTLTVSNMSPEDSSIYLCSVDDRGGYGYTFGSGTRLTVV.

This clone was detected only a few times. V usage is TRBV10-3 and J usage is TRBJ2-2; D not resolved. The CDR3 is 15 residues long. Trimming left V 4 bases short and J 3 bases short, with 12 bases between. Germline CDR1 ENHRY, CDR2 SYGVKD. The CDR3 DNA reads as TGTGCCATCAGTGGGGGATACGGCTACACCGGGGAGCTGTTTTTT. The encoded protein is CAISGGYGYTGELFF.

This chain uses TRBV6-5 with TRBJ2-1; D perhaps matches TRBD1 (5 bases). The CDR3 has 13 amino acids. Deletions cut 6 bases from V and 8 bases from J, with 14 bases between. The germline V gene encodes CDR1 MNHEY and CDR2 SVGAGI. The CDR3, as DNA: TGTGCCAGCAGACGTGACAGACTTGATGAGCAGTTCTTC. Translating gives CASRRDRLDEQFF.

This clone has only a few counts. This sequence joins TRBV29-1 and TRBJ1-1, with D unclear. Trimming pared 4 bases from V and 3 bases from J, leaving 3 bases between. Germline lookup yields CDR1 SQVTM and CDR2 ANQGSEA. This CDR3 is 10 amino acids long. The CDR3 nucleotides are TGCAGCGTTGGCCACACTGAAGCTTTCTTT. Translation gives CSVGHTEAFF.